What follows describes a single T cell receptor beta chain. Its target is unknown. Terminally differentiated effector memory CD45RA+ cells were left out of the naive CD8 fraction, which was CD45RO-negative and positively selected for CCR7. The data belong to a study of shared clonotypes between healthy human individuals. Whole-study results and caveats: Researchers sampled only blood; tissue repertoires likely differ.

The CDR3 contains 13 residues. The V gene's germline CDR1 is SQVTM and CDR2 ANQGSEA. V was shortened by 4 bases and J by 5 bases, with 12 bases between the two germline ends. Replicate PCRs for sorted subsets used around 200 ng DNA; this equaled tens of thousands of T cell genomes. Sequencing used immunoSEQ multiplex PCR; TCRdb keeps in-frame clones, though not all of them. The profile shows some 740,000 clones, approximately 92% of them singletons. This chain joins TRBV29-1 and TRBJ2-1; TRBD2 is a possible D gene (5 bases). The sample comprised naive CD8+ T cells sorted from blood. This receptor was obtained from a man aged 25-45 years in good health. Written as DNA, the CDR3 is TGCAGCGTTGTGGCGGGTCGGGACAATGAGCAGTTCTTC. Amino acid sequence: CSVVAGRDNEQFF.